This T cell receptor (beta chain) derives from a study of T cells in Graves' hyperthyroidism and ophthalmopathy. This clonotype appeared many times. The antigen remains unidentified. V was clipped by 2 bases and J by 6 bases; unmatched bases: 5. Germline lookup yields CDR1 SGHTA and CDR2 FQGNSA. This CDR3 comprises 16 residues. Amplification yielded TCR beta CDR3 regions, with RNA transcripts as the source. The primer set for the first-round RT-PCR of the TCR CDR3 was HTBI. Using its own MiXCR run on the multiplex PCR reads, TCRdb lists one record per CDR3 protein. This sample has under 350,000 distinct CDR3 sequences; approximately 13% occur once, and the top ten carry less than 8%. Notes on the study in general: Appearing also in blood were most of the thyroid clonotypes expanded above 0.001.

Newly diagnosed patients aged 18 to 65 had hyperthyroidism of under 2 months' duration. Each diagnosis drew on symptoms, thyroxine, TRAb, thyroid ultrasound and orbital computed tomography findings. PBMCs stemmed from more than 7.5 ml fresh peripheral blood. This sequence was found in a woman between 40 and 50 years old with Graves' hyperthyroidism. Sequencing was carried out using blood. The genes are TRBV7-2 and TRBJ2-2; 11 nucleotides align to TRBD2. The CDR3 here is CASSLPTSGIAGELFF. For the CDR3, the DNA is TGTGCCAGCAGCTTACCGACTAGCGGGATAGCCGGGGAGCTGTTTTTT.